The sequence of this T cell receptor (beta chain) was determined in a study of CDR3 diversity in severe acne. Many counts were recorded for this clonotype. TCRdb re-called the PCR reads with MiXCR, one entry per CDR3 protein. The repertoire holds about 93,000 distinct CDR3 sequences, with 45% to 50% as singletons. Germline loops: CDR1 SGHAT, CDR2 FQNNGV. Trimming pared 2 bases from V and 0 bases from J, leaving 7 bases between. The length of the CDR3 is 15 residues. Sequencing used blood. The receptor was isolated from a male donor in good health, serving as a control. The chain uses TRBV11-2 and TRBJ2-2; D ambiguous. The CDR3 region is CASSLTTSNTGELFF. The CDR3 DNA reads TGTGCCAGCAGCTTAACCACCTCGAACACCGGGGAGCTGTTTTTT. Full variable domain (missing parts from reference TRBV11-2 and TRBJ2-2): EAGVAQSPRYKIIEKRQSVAFWCNPISGHATLYWYQQILGQGPKLLIQFQNNGVVDDSQLPKDRFSAERLKGVDSTLKIQPAKLEDSAVYLCASSLTTSNTGELFFGEGSRLTVL.